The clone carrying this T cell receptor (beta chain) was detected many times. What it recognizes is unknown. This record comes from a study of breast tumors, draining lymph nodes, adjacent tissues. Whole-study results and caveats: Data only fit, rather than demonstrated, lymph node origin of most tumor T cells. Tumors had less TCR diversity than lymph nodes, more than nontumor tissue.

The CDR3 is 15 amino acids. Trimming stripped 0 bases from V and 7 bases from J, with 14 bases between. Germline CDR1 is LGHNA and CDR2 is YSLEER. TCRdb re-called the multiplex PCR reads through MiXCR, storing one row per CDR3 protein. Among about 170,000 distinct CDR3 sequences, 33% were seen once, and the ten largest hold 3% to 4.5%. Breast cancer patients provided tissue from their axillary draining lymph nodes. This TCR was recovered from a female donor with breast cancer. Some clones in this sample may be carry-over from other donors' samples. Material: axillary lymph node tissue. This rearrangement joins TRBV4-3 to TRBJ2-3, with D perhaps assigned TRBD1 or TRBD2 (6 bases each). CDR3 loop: CASSQEDGGGYTQYF. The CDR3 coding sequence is TGCGCCAGCAGCCAAGAAGACGGGGGCGGGTATACGCAGTATTTT.